A selection of T cell receptor beta chains follows, all from one sample in a study of blood T cell repertoires in COVID-19. Libraries were prepared by immunoSEQ multiplex PCR; TCRdb keeps only in-frame clonotypes and omits some of them. The sample carries about 140,000 clones, approximately 84% recorded once. The source material was peripheral blood. These receptors originate from a woman aged 60-70 years with acute or convalescent COVID-19. Both conserved end residues are part of each CDR3. Each record gives: D gene, clone size, V gene, J gene, CDR3 DNA, CDR3 protein. D genes are given only for firm matches. Some rows mark clone size as missing; the rest say once, few, many or name a class of expanded clone.

d_call: NA; clone_size: NA; v_call: TRBV28; j_call: TRBJ2-7; cdr3_nt: TGTGCCAGCAGTTACAGCCGCTTTGGAGAGCAGTACTTC; cdr3_aa: CASSYSRFGEQYF
d_call: NA; clone_size: NA; v_call: TRBV11-3; j_call: TRBJ2-3; cdr3_nt: TGTGCCAGCAGCTTATCTTCCGGGACAACAGATACGCAGTATTTT; cdr3_aa: CASSLSSGTTDTQYF
d_call: NA; clone_size: NA; v_call: TRBV18; j_call: TRBJ2-5; cdr3_nt: TGTGCCAGCTCACCAGTACAAGAGACCCAGTACTTC; cdr3_aa: CASSPVQETQYF
d_call: TRBD1; clone_size: NA; v_call: TRBV30; j_call: TRBJ1-1; cdr3_nt: TGTGCCTGGGATACAGGGGGGAGTACTGAAGCTTTCTTT; cdr3_aa: CAWDTGGSTEAFF
d_call: TRBD1; clone_size: NA; v_call: TRBV5-6; j_call: TRBJ2-3; cdr3_nt: TGTGCCAGCAGCTCCTCCAGGGGGTGGGTTGGAACAGATACGCAGTATTTT; cdr3_aa: CASSSSRGWVGTDTQYF
d_call: NA; clone_size: NA; v_call: TRBV4-1; j_call: TRBJ1-5; cdr3_nt: TGCGCCAGCAGCCAAGCATTCGGGGAAGGGAATCAGCCCCAGCATTTT; cdr3_aa: CASSQAFGEGNQPQHF
d_call: TRBD1; clone_size: NA; v_call: TRBV9; j_call: TRBJ2-7; cdr3_nt: TGTGCCAGCAGCGCCGCGGGACAGGGGACCTACGAGCAGTACTTC; cdr3_aa: CASSAAGQGTYEQYF
d_call: TRBD1; clone_size: NA; v_call: TRBV2; j_call: TRBJ2-7; cdr3_nt: TGTGCCAGCAGTCGGGACAGGGGAGCAGAAGAGCAGTACTTC; cdr3_aa: CASSRDRGAEEQYF
d_call: NA; clone_size: once; v_call: TRBV10-2; j_call: TRBJ1-3; cdr3_nt: TGCGCCAGCAGCAGGGGTTTAGATGGAAACACCATATATTTT; cdr3_aa: CASSRGLDGNTIYF
d_call: NA; clone_size: NA; v_call: TRBV7-2; j_call: TRBJ1-2; cdr3_nt: TGTGCCAGCAGCATAACGACAGGCGCCAGCTATGGCTACACCTTC; cdr3_aa: CASSITTGASYGYTF
d_call: NA; clone_size: NA; v_call: TRBV6-1; j_call: TRBJ2-2; cdr3_nt: TGTGCCAGCAATGACCATCATGGGGTGGGAGGAACCGGGGAGCTGTTTTTT; cdr3_aa: CASNDHHGVGGTGELFF
d_call: NA; clone_size: NA; v_call: TRBV20-1; j_call: TRBJ1-1; cdr3_nt: TGCAGTGCTAGTTTATCCAGTTGGACTGAAGCTTTCTTT; cdr3_aa: CSASLSSWTEAFF
d_call: NA; clone_size: NA; v_call: TRBV4-3; j_call: TRBJ1-4; cdr3_nt: TGCGCCAGCAGCCATGTGGGGGGGGGAACTAATGAAAAACTGTTTTTT; cdr3_aa: CASSHVGGGTNEKLFF
d_call: TRBD2; clone_size: NA; v_call: TRBV7-2; j_call: TRBJ2-7; cdr3_nt: TGTGCCAGCAGCTCCAACTCAGAGGGGACTAGCGGGAGCTACGAGCAGTACTTC; cdr3_aa: CASSSNSEGTSGSYEQYF
d_call: NA; clone_size: NA; v_call: TRBV10-2; j_call: TRBJ1-2; cdr3_nt: TGCGCCAGCAGTGACAGCAGAAGGGGAGGCTACACCTTC; cdr3_aa: CASSDSRRGGYTF
d_call: TRBD1; clone_size: NA; v_call: TRBV11-3; j_call: TRBJ2-1; cdr3_nt: TGTGCCAGCAGCTCTCGGGACAGGGCTTGGGAGCAGTTCTTC; cdr3_aa: CASSSRDRAWEQFF
d_call: NA; clone_size: NA; v_call: TRBV5-1; j_call: TRBJ1-1; cdr3_nt: TGCGCCAGCAGGGCGGGGCCCCAGAACACTGAAGCTTTCTTT; cdr3_aa: CASRAGPQNTEAFF
d_call: NA; clone_size: NA; v_call: TRBV7-3; j_call: TRBJ2-5; cdr3_nt: TGTGCCAGCAGCTCGGAGCTACAAGAGACCCAGTACTTC; cdr3_aa: CASSSELQETQYF
d_call: NA; clone_size: once; v_call: TRBV30; j_call: TRBJ1-3; cdr3_nt: TGTGCCTGGAGTGTACGCGGCACTGCCTCTGGAAACACCATATATTTT; cdr3_aa: CAWSVRGTASGNTIYF
d_call: NA; clone_size: few; v_call: TRBV2; j_call: TRBJ1-5; cdr3_nt: TGTGCCAGCAGTGATTTGGGGGGGAATCAGCCCCAGCATTTT; cdr3_aa: CASSDLGGNQPQHF
d_call: TRBD2; clone_size: NA; v_call: TRBV25-1; j_call: TRBJ2-4; cdr3_nt: TGTGCCAGCAGTGAGCCGGGAGGGAGAAACATTCAGTACTTC; cdr3_aa: CASSEPGGRNIQYF
d_call: NA; clone_size: NA; v_call: TRBV6-5; j_call: TRBJ1-2; cdr3_nt: TGTGCCAGCAGTTACTCAAGGGGAGGCTACACCTTC; cdr3_aa: CASSYSRGGYTF
d_call: TRBD1; clone_size: once; v_call: TRBV2; j_call: TRBJ1-4; cdr3_nt: TGTGCCAGCCAGGGACAGGGTCTGAGTGAAAAACTGTTTTTT; cdr3_aa: CASQGQGLSEKLFF
d_call: NA; clone_size: NA; v_call: TRBV19; j_call: TRBJ2-5; cdr3_nt: TGTGCCAGTAGTATGGGGGGGCTGGAGACCCAGTACTTC; cdr3_aa: CASSMGGLETQYF
d_call: NA; clone_size: few; v_call: TRBV18; j_call: TRBJ1-5; cdr3_nt: TGTGCCAGCTCACCTACAGGTAACAGCAATCAGCCCCAGCATTTT; cdr3_aa: CASSPTGNSNQPQHF
d_call: TRBD1; clone_size: NA; v_call: TRBV19; j_call: TRBJ1-1; cdr3_nt: TGTGCCAGTAGTCCCATCGACAGGGATCGTAGTGAAGCTTTCTTT; cdr3_aa: CASSPIDRDRSEAFF
d_call: NA; clone_size: few; v_call: TRBV27; j_call: TRBJ2-1; cdr3_nt: TGTGCCAGCAGTTTTGATCCGGGGAATGAGCAGTTCTTC; cdr3_aa: CASSFDPGNEQFF
d_call: NA; clone_size: NA; v_call: TRBV5-1; j_call: TRBJ2-6; cdr3_nt: TGCGCCAGCAGCTTGGTTGGGGCGGCTGGGGCCAACGTCCTGACTTTC; cdr3_aa: CASSLVGAAGANVLTF
d_call: NA; clone_size: NA; v_call: TRBV6-5; j_call: TRBJ1-6; cdr3_nt: TGTGCCAGCAGAACAGGGCTGTCCTATAATTCACCCCTCCACTTT; cdr3_aa: CASRTGLSYNSPLHF
d_call: NA; clone_size: NA; v_call: TRBV3-1/TRBV3-2; j_call: TRBJ1-2; cdr3_nt: TGTGCCAGCAGCCATGGAGGGCAGGGATACAACTATGGCTACACCTTC; cdr3_aa: CASSHGGQGYNYGYTF
d_call: NA; clone_size: NA; v_call: TRBV30; j_call: TRBJ1-5; cdr3_nt: TGTGCCTGGAGTATAAATTCGAATCAGCCCCAGCATTTT; cdr3_aa: CAWSINSNQPQHF
d_call: TRBD1; clone_size: NA; v_call: TRBV30; j_call: TRBJ2-5; cdr3_nt: TGTGCCTGGGGCAGGGGGCTACAGGGGGAGACCCAGTACTTC; cdr3_aa: CAWGRGLQGETQYF
d_call: NA; clone_size: NA; v_call: TRBV29-1; j_call: TRBJ1-3; cdr3_nt: TGCAGCGTGGGAGTTGGATCTGGAAACACCATATATTTT; cdr3_aa: CSVGVGSGNTIYF
d_call: TRBD2; clone_size: NA; v_call: TRBV5-6; j_call: TRBJ2-1; cdr3_nt: TGTGCCAGCAGCTTAAGTCAGGGACTAGCGTTGGGTGAGCAGTTCTTC; cdr3_aa: CASSLSQGLALGEQFF